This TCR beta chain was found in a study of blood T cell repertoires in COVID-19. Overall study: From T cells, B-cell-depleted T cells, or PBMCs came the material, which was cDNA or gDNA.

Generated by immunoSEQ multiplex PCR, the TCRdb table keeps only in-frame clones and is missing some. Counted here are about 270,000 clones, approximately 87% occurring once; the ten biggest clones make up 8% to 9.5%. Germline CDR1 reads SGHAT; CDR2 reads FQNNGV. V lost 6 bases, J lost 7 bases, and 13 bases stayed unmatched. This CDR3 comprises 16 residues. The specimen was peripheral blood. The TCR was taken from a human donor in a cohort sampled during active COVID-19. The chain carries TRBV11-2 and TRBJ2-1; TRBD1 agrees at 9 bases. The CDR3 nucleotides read TGTGCCAGCAGAGGGCCAAGACAGGGGGGACGGAATGAGCAGTTCTTC. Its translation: CASRGPRQGGRNEQFF.